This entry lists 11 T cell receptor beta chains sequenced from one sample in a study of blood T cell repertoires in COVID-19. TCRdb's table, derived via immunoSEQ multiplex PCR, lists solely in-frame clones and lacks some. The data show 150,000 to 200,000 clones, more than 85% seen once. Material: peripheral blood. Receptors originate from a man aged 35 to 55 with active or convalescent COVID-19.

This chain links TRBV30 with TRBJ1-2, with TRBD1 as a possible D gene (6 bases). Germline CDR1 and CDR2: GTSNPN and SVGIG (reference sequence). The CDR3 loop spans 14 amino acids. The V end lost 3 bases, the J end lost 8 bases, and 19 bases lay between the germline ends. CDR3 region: CAWRLTGVTGGYTF. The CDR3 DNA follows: TGTGCCTGGAGGTTGACAGGTGTCACGGGGGGCTACACCTTC.

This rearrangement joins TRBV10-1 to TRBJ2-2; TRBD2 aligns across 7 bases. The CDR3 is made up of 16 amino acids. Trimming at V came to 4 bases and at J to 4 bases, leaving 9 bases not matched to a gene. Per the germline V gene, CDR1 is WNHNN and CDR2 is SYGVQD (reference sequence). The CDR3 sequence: CASSAGWRGGTGELFF. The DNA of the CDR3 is TGCGCCAGCAGTGCAGGGTGGCGCGGGGGCACCGGGGAGCTGTTTTTT.

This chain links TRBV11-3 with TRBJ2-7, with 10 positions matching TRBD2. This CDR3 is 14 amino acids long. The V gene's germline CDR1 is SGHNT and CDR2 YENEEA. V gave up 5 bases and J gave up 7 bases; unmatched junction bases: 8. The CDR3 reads CASSTGLASGEQYF. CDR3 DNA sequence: TGTGCCAGCAGCACGGGACTAGCGTCTGGTGAGCAGTACTTC.

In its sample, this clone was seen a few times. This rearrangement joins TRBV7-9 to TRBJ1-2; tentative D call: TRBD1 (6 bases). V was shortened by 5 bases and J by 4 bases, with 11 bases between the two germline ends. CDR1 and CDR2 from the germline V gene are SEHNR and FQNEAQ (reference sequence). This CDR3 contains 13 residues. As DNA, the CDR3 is TGTGCCAGCAGCCCCAGGACAGTCTATGGCTACACCTTC. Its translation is CASSPRTVYGYTF. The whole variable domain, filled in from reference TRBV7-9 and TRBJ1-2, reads DTGVSQNPRHKITKRGQNVTFRCDPISEHNRLYWYRQTLGQGPEFLTYFQNEAQLEKSRLLSDRFSAERPKGSFSTLEIQRTEQGDSAMYLCASSPRTVYGYTFGSGTRLTVV.

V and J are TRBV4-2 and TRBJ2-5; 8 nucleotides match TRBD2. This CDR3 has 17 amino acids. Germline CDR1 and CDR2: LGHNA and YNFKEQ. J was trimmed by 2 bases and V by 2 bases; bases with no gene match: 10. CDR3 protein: CASSQNLAGGGQETQYF. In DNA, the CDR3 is TGTGCCAGCAGCCAAAATTTGGCGGGGGGTGGGCAAGAGACCCAGTACTTC.

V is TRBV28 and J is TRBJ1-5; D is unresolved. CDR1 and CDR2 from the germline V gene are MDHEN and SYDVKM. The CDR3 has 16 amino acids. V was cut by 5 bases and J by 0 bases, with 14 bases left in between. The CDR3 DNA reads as TGTGCCAGCAGTCCCCCGGCAGGATATAGCAATCAGCCCCAGCATTTT. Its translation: CASSPPAGYSNQPQHF.

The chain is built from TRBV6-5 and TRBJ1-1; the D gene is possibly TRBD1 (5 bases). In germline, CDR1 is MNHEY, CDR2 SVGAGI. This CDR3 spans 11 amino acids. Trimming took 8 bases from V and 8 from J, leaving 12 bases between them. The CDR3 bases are TGTGCCAGCGGCCGGGGGTACGAAGCTTTCTTT. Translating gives CASGRGYEAFF.

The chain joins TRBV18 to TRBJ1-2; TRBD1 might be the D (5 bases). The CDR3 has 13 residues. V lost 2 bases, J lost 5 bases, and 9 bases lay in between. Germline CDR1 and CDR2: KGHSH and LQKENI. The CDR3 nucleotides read TGTGCCAGCTCACCAAGGGGAGGATATGGCTACACCTTC. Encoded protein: CASSPRGGYGYTF.

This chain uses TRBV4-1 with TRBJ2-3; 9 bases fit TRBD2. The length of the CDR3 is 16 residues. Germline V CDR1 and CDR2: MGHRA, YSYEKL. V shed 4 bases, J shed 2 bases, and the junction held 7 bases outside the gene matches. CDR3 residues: CASSPYRTSDTDTQYF. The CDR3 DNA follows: TGCGCCAGCAGCCCCTACCGGACTAGCGACACAGATACGCAGTATTTT.

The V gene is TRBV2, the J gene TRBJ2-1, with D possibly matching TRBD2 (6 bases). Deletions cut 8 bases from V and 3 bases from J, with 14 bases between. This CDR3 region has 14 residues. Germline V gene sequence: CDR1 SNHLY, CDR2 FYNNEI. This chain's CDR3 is CASLPEGYYNEQFF. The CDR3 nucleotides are TGTGCCAGCTTGCCGGAGGGGTACTACAATGAGCAGTTCTTC.

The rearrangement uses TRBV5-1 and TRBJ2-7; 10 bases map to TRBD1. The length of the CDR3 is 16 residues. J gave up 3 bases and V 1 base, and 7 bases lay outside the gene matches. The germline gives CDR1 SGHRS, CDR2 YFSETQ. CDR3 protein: CASSLSPGQGFYEQYF. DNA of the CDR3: TGCGCCAGCAGCTTGAGTCCGGGACAGGGGTTCTACGAGCAGTACTTC. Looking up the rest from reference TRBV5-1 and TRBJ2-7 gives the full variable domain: KAGVTQTPRYLIKTRGQQVTLSCSPISGHRSVSWYQQTPGQGLQFLFEYFSETQRNKGNFPGRFSGRQFSNSRSEMNVSTLELGDSALYLCASSLSPGQGFYEQYFGPGTRLTVT.